This T cell receptor beta chain was observed in a study of healthy donors' naive CD4 and CD8 T cells. The overall study: Three donor age groups were sampled: 20-25, 40-50 and 60-70 years; half female.

This clonotype was recorded a few times. A linear amplification protocol produced the TCR libraries from roughly 480 ng of total RNA. From the reads, TCRdb called clonotypes with MiXCR, one entry per CDR3 protein. Altogether roughly 200,000 distinct CDR3 sequences are present, around three quarters being singletons, with the ten largest covering 2.3%. The germline V and J ends were trimmed by 5 bases and 0 bases, with 14 bases remaining between them. The V gene's germline CDR1 is SQVTM and CDR2 ANQGSEA. The CDR3 loop spans 14 amino acids. The sequenced material came from naive CD4+ and CD8+ T cells sorted from blood, pooled from several donors. The receptor was isolated from a pool of human donors in good health; the sample pools cells from several healthy donors. V gene TRBV29-1 combines with J gene TRBJ2-7, with D possibly being TRBD1 (6 bases). This CDR3 is CSVLLTGVSYEQYF. As DNA, the CDR3 is TGCAGCGTTCTGTTGACAGGAGTCTCCTACGAGCAGTACTTC.